The table lists the clone carrying this T cell receptor beta chain with many counts. The antigen is not known. CDR3 length equals 13 residues. Per germline, CDR1 GTSNPN and CDR2 SVGIG (reference sequence). The germline V and J ends were trimmed by 4 bases and 3 bases, with 11 bases remaining between them. Through Arm-PCR of CDR3 regions and iRepertoire HTBI primers, TCR beta libraries were built. TCRdb analysed the multiplex PCR reads with MiXCR anew, one entry per CDR3 protein. Of about 420,000 distinct CDR3 sequences in the sample, about a sixth were seen once. Documented time point: newly diagnosed GD, antithyroid drugs for less than 3 months. The TCR library was made from RNA that had been extracted from PBMCs in TRIzol. The record originates from a study of regulatory T cells in long-lasting Graves disease. Looking at the study overall: The study enrolled newly diagnosed Graves' patients on antithyroid drugs under 3 months. Findings and limits, study-wide: Patients whose Graves' disease persisted exhibited lower TCR diversity than those newly diagnosed.

The data were also submitted as part of a second study, on T cells in Graves' hyperthyroidism and ophthalmopathy.

The sequence was obtained from a woman between 18 and 29 years old with Graves disease. The chain has TRBV30 and TRBJ2-3; D is undetermined. The specimen was peripheral blood mononuclear cells (PBMCs), collected at new diagnosis, from a patient treated with antithyroid drugs. The CDR3 reads CAWIVQTTDTQYF. DNA for the CDR3: TGTGCCTGGATCGTTCAGACTACAGATACGCAGTATTTT. Full variable domain (remainder filled in from reference TRBV30 and TRBJ2-3): SQTIHQWPATLVQPVGSPLSLECTVEGTSNPNLYWYRQAAGRGLQLLFYSVGIGQISSEVPQNLSASRPQDRQFILSSKKLLLSDSGFYLCAWIVQTTDTQYFGPGTRLTVL.